This T cell receptor beta chain was recorded in a study of post-analysis software for immune sequencing data. About the study: Relapsing-remitting, secondary progressive and progressive-relapsing multiple sclerosis courses were included.

This clonotype was picked up a small number of times. The target antigen is unknown. This CDR3 comprises 11 residues. With 5 bases removed from V and 6 bases from J, the gap between germline ends came to 8 bases. The germline CDR1 and CDR2 sequences are MNHEY and SMNVEV (reference sequence). Study observations and caveats: When compared against controls, multiple sclerosis patients showed significantly lower normalized Chao1 diversity. Same-batch samples co-clustered strongly by F measure. Comparison of patients with controls showed about 5 TRBV segments more frequent in patients, TRBV5-6, TRBV5-1 and TRBV20-1 among them.

Carried by the TCR beta cDNA libraries were unique molecular identifiers. T cells numbering 1 to 10 million gave rise to roughly 0.5 million cDNA molecules. TCRdb analysed the PCR reads with MiXCR anew, one entry per CDR3 protein. Here the sample spans around 710,000 distinct CDR3 sequences, 46% being singletons. This sequence joins TRBV27 and TRBJ2-7; a weak D match, TRBD1 (5 bases). The source material was blood. The origin of this receptor is a girl aged 5-17 years with multiple sclerosis. The CDR3 spells CASSKGLEQYF. Here the CDR3 DNA reads TGTGCCAGCAGTAAGGGGCTCGAGCAGTACTTC.